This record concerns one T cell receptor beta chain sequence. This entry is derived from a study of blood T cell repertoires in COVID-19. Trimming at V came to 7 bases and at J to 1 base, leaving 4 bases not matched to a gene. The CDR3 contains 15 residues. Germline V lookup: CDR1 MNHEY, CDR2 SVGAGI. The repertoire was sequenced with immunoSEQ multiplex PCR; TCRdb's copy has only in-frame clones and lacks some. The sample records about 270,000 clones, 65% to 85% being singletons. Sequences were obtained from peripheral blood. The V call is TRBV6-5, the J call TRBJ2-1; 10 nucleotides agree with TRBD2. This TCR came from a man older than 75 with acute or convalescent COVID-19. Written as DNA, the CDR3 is TGTGCCAGCAATCGAGCGGGGGGGTCCTACAATGAGCAGTTCTTC. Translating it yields CASNRAGGSYNEQFF.